This T cell receptor beta chain came from a study of CD8 T cells in ankylosing spondylitis. Libraries for TCR beta were made by quantitative 5'-RACE with molecular barcodes. MiXCR, applied by TCRdb to the 5' RACE reads, yields one record per CDR3 protein. Counted here are 300,000 to 350,000 distinct CDR3 sequences, less than 25% occurring once; the ten biggest clones make up around 3.2%. This CDR3 has 13 residues. Deletions cut 3 bases from V and 4 bases from J, with 6 bases between. The specimen was blood, either unsorted or a sorted T cell fraction (not recorded which). The receptor was isolated from a female donor with ankylosing spondylitis or in good health (not recorded which). The chain is built from TRBV12-3 or TRBV12-4 and TRBJ2-2, with D unresolved. CDR3 region: CASSFPTTGELFF. The CDR3 DNA is TGTGCCAGCAGTTTTCCTACCACCGGGGAGCTGTTTTTT.